This T cell receptor (beta chain) was recovered during a study of radiotherapy plus CTLA-4 blockade in lung cancer. Points from the study as a whole: TCR clones of tumor origin grew in blood after radiotherapy plus ipilimumab.

The CDR3 is 16 residues long. The J segment lost 1 base and the V segment lost 4 bases, leaving 7 bases of the junction unmatched. Germline V gene sequence: CDR1 SGHAT, CDR2 FQNNGV. Repertoires were generated with immunoSEQ multiplex PCR, while TCRdb's copy carries only in-frame clones and drops some. The repertoire holds around 82,000 clones, with more than 60% as singletons. Comment on this clone: Its target is unknown.

The chain combines TRBV11-2 with TRBJ2-5; 9 bases match TRBD2. Material: peripheral blood, obtained from a patient treated with radiotherapy plus ipilimumab. The receptor comes from a human donor with non-small cell lung cancer whose response to radiotherapy plus ipilimumab could not be evaluated. Some clones in this sample may be carry-over from other donors' samples. The CDR3 loop is CASSWNSGGRQETQYF. The DNA for the CDR3 is TGTGCCAGCAGCTGGAATAGCGGGGGCCGCCAAGAGACCCAGTACTTC.